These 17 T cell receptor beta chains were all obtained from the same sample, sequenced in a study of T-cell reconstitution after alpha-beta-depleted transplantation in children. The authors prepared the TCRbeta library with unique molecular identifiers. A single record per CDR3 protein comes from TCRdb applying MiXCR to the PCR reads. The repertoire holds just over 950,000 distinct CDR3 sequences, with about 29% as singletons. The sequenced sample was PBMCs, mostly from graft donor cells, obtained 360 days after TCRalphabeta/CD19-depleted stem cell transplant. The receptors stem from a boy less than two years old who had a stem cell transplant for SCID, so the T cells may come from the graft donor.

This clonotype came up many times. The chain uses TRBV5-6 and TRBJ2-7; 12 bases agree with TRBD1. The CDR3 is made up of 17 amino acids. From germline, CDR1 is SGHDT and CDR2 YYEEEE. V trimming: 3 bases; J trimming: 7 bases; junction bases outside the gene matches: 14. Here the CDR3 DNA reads TGTGCCAGCAGCTCGCCGGGACAGGGGGCGCTTAGAGAGGAGCAGTACTTC. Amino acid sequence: CASSSPGQGALREEQYF.

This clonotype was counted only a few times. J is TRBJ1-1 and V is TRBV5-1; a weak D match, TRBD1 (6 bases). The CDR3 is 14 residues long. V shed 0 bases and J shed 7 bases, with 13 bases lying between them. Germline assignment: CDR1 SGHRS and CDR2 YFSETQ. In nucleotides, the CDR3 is TGCGCCAGCAGCTTGGGTCTCGACAGGAGTGAAGCTTTCTTT. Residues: CASSLGLDRSEAFF.

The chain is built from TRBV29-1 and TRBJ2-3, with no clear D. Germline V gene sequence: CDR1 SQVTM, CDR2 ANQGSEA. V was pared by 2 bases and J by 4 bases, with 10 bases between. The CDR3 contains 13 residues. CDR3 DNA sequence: TGCAGCGTTGAATCACGGTTAGCAGATACGCAGTATTTT. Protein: CSVESRLADTQYF.

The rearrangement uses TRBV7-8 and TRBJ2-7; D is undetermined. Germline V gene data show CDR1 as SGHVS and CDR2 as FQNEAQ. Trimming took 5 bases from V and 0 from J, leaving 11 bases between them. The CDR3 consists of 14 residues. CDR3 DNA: TGTGCCAGCAGCGCATGGACGGACTCCTACGAGCAGTACTTC. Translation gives CASSAWTDSYEQYF.

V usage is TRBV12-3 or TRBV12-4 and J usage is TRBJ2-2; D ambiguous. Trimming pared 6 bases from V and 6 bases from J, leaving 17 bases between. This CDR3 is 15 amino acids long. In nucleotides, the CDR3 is TGTGCCAGCAGGCCACAAACGACGACACCCGGGGAGCTGTTTTTT. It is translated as CASRPQTTTPGELFF.

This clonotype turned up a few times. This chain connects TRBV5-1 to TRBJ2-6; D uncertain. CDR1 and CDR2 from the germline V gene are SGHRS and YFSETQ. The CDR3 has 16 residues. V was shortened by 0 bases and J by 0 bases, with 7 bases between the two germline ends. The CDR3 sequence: CASSLEYISGANVLTF. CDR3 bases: TGCGCCAGCAGCTTGGAGTATATCTCTGGGGCCAACGTCCTGACTTTC.

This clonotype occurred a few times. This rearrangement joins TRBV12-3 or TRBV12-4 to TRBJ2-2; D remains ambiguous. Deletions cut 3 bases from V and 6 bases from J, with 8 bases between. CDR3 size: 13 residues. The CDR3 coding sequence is TGTGCCAGCAGTTTGTTCAGTTCCGGGGAGCTGTTTTTT. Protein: CASSLFSSGELFF.

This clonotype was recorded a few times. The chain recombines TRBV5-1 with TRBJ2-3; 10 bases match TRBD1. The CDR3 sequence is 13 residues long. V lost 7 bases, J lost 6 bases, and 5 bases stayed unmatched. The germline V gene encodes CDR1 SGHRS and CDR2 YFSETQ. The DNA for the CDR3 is TGCGCCAGCTTGGGACAGGGGAAGGATACGCAGTATTTT. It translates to CASLGQGKDTQYF.

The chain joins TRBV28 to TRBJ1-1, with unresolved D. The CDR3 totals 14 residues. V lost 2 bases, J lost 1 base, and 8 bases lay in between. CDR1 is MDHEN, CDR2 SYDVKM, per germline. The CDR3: CASSLESPNTEAFF. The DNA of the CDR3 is TGTGCCAGCAGTTTAGAAAGCCCGAACACTGAAGCTTTCTTT.

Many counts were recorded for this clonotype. The CDR3 reads CAISDSGGVIYNEQFF. The CDR3 bases are TGTGCCATCAGTGACAGCGGGGGGGTAATCTACAATGAGCAGTTCTTC. The chain links TRBV10-3 to TRBJ2-1; 10 bases agree with TRBD2. CDR1 ENHRY and CDR2 SYGVKD come from the germline V gene. The CDR3 extends over 16 amino acids. After removal of 3 bases from V and 3 bases from J, the junction contained 5 bases not matched to a gene.

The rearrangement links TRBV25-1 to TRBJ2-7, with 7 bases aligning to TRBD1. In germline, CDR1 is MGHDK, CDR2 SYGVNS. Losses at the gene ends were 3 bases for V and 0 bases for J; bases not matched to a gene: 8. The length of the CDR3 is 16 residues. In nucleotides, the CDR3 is TGTGCCAGCAGTGAGGGGTTCGGGGACAGCTCCTACGAGCAGTACTTC. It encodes CASSEGFGDSSYEQYF.

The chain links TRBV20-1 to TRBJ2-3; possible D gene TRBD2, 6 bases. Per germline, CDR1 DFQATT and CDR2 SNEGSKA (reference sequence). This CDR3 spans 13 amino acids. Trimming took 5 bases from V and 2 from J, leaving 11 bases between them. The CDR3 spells CSAPAGPTDTQYF. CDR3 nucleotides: TGCAGTGCTCCAGCGGGCCCCACAGATACGCAGTATTTT.

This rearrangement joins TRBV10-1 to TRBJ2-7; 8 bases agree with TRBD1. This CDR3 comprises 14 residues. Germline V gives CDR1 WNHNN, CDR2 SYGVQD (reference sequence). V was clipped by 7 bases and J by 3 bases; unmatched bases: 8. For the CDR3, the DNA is TGCGCCAGCAAAGAGACAGGGGAAAACTACGAGCAGTACTTC. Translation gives CASKETGENYEQYF.

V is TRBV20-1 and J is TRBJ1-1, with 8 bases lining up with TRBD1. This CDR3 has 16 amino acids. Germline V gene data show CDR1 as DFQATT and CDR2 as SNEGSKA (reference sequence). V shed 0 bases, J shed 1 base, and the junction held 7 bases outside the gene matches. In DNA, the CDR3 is TGCAGTGCTAGAGATCGCCGACAGGGGTCGAACACTGAAGCTTTCTTT. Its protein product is CSARDRRQGSNTEAFF.

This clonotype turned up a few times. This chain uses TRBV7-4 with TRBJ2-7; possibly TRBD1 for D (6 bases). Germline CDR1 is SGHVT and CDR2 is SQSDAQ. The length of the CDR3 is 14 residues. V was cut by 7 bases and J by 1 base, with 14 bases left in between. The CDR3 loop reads CASMKTGCSYEQYF. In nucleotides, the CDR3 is TGTGCCAGCATGAAGACAGGATGTTCCTACGAGCAGTACTTC.

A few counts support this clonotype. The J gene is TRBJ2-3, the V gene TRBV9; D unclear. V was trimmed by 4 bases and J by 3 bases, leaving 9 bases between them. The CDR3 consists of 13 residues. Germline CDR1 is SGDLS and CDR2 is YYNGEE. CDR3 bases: TGTGCCAGCAGCACTCAAAGTACAGATACGCAGTATTTT. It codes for CASSTQSTDTQYF.

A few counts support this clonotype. CDR3 region: CASSSGLAGEDTQYF. Written as DNA, the CDR3 is TGTGCCAGCAGCTCCGGACTAGCGGGGGAAGATACGCAGTATTTT. The chain combines TRBV7-3 with TRBJ2-3; 13 bases fit TRBD2. This CDR3 contains 15 residues. Germline V gene sequence: CDR1 SGHTA, CDR2 FQGTGA. Unmatched junction bases numbered 3, after V lost 4 bases and J lost 5 bases.